The 12 T cell receptor beta chains in this list originate from one sample, sequenced in a study of immune characterization of retroperitoneal liposarcoma. MiXCR was run by TCRdb on the PCR reads, yielding one entry per CDR3 protein. Counted here are about 9,700 distinct CDR3 sequences, approximately 30% occurring once; the ten biggest clones make up 8.5%. Specimen: tumor tissue. These receptors originate from a female donor with retroperitoneal liposarcoma.

The genes are TRBV12-3 or TRBV12-4 and TRBJ2-1; a weak D match, TRBD1 (6 bases). The CDR3 is 14 residues long. The V end was cut by 6 bases, the J end by 10 bases, with 19 bases between. The CDR3 DNA sequence: TGTGCCAGCAGACCTTCGGACAGACCCTACGAGCAGTTCTTC. Amino acid sequence: CASRPSDRPYEQFF.

In this sample, this clonotype turned up many times. The chain couples TRBV6-1 to TRBJ2-1; 9 bases match TRBD1. The assigned J gene may be wrong: the sequence end matches TRBJ2-7 better. The CDR3 has 16 residues. The V gene's germline CDR1 is MNHNS and CDR2 SASEGT. The DNA for the CDR3 is TGTGCCAGCAGCGCTTTAGGGACAGGGATATACAATGAGCAGTACTTC. Translation gives CASSALGTGIYNEQYF.

J is TRBJ2-1 and V is TRBV7-3; 8 bases fit TRBD1. The CDR3 sequence is 15 residues long. Germline V CDR1 and CDR2: SGHTA, FQGTGA. Losses at the gene ends were 5 bases for V and 4 bases for J; bases not matched to a gene: 7. CDR3: CASSPRTGPYNEQFF. CDR3 DNA sequence: TGTGCCAGCAGCCCCCGGACAGGGCCGTACAATGAGCAGTTCTTC.

This clonotype has a count of ten or more. V gene TRBV6-1 combines with J gene TRBJ2-1, with D possibly TRBD2 on 5 matching bases. Germline V gene lookup returns CDR1 MNHNS and CDR2 SASEGT. This CDR3 region has 13 residues. The V end was cut by 7 bases, the J end by 10 bases, with 17 bases between. This chain's CDR3 is CASKRQSSYEQFF. The CDR3 nucleotides read TGTGCCAGCAAGCGGCAGAGCTCCTACGAGCAGTTCTTC.

This clonotype was seen ten or more times. This chain joins TRBV7-2 and TRBJ2-3, with 8 bases matching TRBD2. The CDR3 runs to 16 residues. Per the germline V gene, CDR1 is SGHTA and CDR2 is FQGNSA. V dropped 6 bases and J dropped 1; count of bases not matched to a gene: 9. DNA for the CDR3: TGTGCCAGCAGTCTAGTGTGGCGGGGGGGCACAGATACGCAGTATTTT. Its protein product is CASSLVWRGGTDTQYF.

This clonotype is medium-sized by share. The chain combines TRBV7-2 with TRBJ1-4; D unresolved. Germline V gene sequence: CDR1 SGHTA, CDR2 FQGNSA. This CDR3 spans 12 amino acids. The V gene lost 1 base and the J gene lost 8 bases, with 5 bases spanning the gap. CDR3 protein: CASSLGREKLFF. For the CDR3, the DNA is TGTGCCAGCAGCTTAGGGCGGGAAAAACTGTTTTTT.

V gene TRBV12-3 or TRBV12-4 combines with J gene TRBJ2-5; tentatively, D is TRBD1 (6 bases). The end of the DNA is better explained by TRBJ2-1, so the J call may be wrong. CDR3 size: 18 residues. For the CDR3, the DNA is TGTGCCAGCAGTTTAGTTTTCGGGACAAGAGATCGCGGAGAGACCCAGTTCTTC. It specifies CASSLVFGTRDRGETQFF.

The chain joins TRBV6-1 to TRBJ2-3; D perhaps matches TRBD1 (5 bases). Per the germline V gene, CDR1 is MNHNS and CDR2 is SASEGT. The CDR3 length is 14 residues. Trimming took off 5 bases at V and 4 bases at J, with 13 bases between the two ends. The CDR3 bases are TGTGCCAGCAGTTATTCAGGGCTGGCAGATACGCAGTATTTT. This sequence encodes CASSYSGLADTQYF.

This clonotype was recorded once. The V call is TRBV4-1, the J call TRBJ2-5; 7 nucleotides match TRBD2. The CDR3 runs to 18 residues. Germline CDR1 is MGHRA and CDR2 is YSYEKL. Trimming cost V 1 base and J 5 bases; bases outside gene matches: 16. CDR3 residues: CASSQVLGYQRGAETQYF. In nucleotides, the CDR3 is TGCGCCAGCAGCCAAGTCTTGGGCTATCAGCGGGGAGCGGAGACCCAGTACTTC.

A word on this clonotype: An end of the junction does not agree with germline; a read error may underlie this. V gene TRBV11-3 combines with J gene TRBJ2-1, with D possibly being TRBD2 (6 bases). The CDR3 is 14 residues long. CDR1 and CDR2 (germline): SGHNT, YENEEA. CDR3 bases: TGTGCCAACAGCTTAGGAGGGAGCTCCTACGAGCAGTTCTTC. Its protein is CANSLGGSSYEQFF.

By sample fraction, this clonotype is medium-sized. This chain connects TRBV27 to TRBJ2-3, with 11 bases lining up with TRBD2. V trimming: 6 bases; J trimming: 6 bases; junction bases outside the gene matches: 5. Germline CDR1 reads MNHEY; CDR2 reads SMNVEV (reference sequence). CDR3 length: 14 amino acids. The CDR3: CASRLAGGSDTQYF. The CDR3 nucleotides are TGTGCCAGCAGGCTAGCGGGAGGATCTGATACGCAGTATTTT.

This clonotype was found many times. This sequence joins TRBV11-3 and TRBJ2-2; 8 bases align to TRBD1. With V trimmed by 5 bases and J by 4 bases, 9 bases remained unmatched. Germline CDR1 is SGHNT and CDR2 is YENEEA. The CDR3 sequence is 16 residues long. CDR3 loop: CASSGRDRKGTGELFF. The CDR3 nucleotides are TGTGCCAGCAGCGGCCGGGACAGGAAGGGCACCGGGGAGCTGTTTTTT.